These 9 T cell receptor beta chains came from one sample sequenced in a study of Ad26.COV2.S vaccination and SARS-CoV-2 variants. As for treatment: over 15 received Ad26.COV2.S at low or high dose, single or two shots; 5 received placebo; per-sample allocation not given. Vaccine and placebo recipients were sampled on day 63 after the first injection. The method was immunoSEQ multiplex PCR; TCRdb's version includes in-frame clones alone and lacks a portion of them. The repertoire holds 440,000 or so clones, with 89% as singletons. The starting material was peripheral blood, obtained in a trial of Ad26.COV2.S vaccine versus placebo. These receptors were taken from a person aged 18-65 years who received the Ad26.COV2.S COVID-19 vaccine or a placebo.

This rearrangement joins TRBV2 to TRBJ1-5, with D possibly TRBD1 on 5 matching bases. The V and J ends lost 4 bases and 9 bases respectively, with 16 bases between them. The CDR3 length is 14 residues. Germline V gene sequence: CDR1 SNHLY, CDR2 FYNNEI. CDR3 region: CASSVAGIVVPQHF. As DNA, the CDR3 is TGTGCCAGCAGTGTGGCAGGGATCGTGGTGCCCCAGCATTTT.

This clone was seen a single time. The chain's CDR3 is CASSGPGGFNYGYTF. CDR3 DNA sequence: TGTGCCAGTAGTGGTCCAGGGGGCTTTAACTATGGCTACACCTTC. This chain uses TRBV19 with TRBJ1-2, with TRBD1 identical over 8 bases. The V gene's germline CDR1 is LNHDA and CDR2 SQIVND (reference sequence). V shed 5 bases and J 1 base; nucleotides not matched to a gene: 6. The CDR3 is made up of 15 amino acids.

V and J are TRBV12-3 or TRBV12-4 and TRBJ1-2, with 7 bases aligning to TRBD1. The junction had 5 bases not matched to a gene; V was cut back by 6 bases and J by 4 bases. CDR3 length: 13 residues. CDR3 in DNA: TGTGCCAGCAGGGACAGGCTTATCTATGGCTACACCTTC. This sequence encodes CASRDRLIYGYTF.

The chain recombines TRBV7-9 with TRBJ2-1, with D possibly being TRBD2 (5 bases). This CDR3 has 11 residues. V was trimmed by 4 bases and J by 16 bases, leaving 14 bases between them. Germline V gene data show CDR1 as SEHNR and CDR2 as FQNEAQ (reference sequence). The CDR3 region is CASSWEKRLFF. In DNA, the CDR3 is TGTGCCAGCAGCTGGGAGAAAAGGCTATTCTTC.

The CDR3 spells CASSLAGRPYEQYF. The CDR3 DNA is TGTGCCAGCAGTTTAGCGGGAAGGCCATACGAGCAGTACTTC. The chain combines TRBV6-5 with TRBJ2-7; 8 positions agree with TRBD2. The CDR3 covers 14 residues. The ends lost 4 bases at V and 4 bases at J; junction bases unmatched: 6. The germline V gene encodes CDR1 MNHEY and CDR2 SVGAGI.

The chain couples TRBV7-2 to TRBJ2-7; D assignment may be TRBD1 or TRBD2 (5 bases each). V lost 1 base, J lost 6 bases, and 10 bases lay in between. CDR3 size: 13 residues. Germline lookup yields CDR1 SGHTA and CDR2 FQGNSA. The CDR3 region is CASSLVKGSEQYF. CDR3 bases: TGTGCCAGCAGCTTAGTCAAGGGGAGCGAGCAGTACTTC.

This clone was observed a single time. The genes are TRBV29-1 and TRBJ2-1; no firm D call. CDR1 is SQVTM and CDR2 is ANQGSEA in the germline V gene. V was trimmed by 4 bases and J by 0 bases, leaving 10 bases between them. The CDR3 loop spans 14 amino acids. The CDR3: CSVVVQSSYNEQFF. The CDR3 nucleotides are TGCAGCGTTGTCGTGCAGAGCTCCTACAATGAGCAGTTCTTC.

V is TRBV4-3 and J is TRBJ2-6; maybe TRBD1 (6 bases). In germline, CDR1 is LGHNA, CDR2 YSLEER. Trimming removed 0 bases from V and 0 bases from J, with 12 bases in between. CDR3 length: 18 amino acids. In DNA form, the CDR3 reads TGCGCCAGCAGCCAAGAAGGGGGTGCCGTCTCTGGGGCCAACGTCCTGACTTTC. Translated, it gives CASSQEGGAVSGANVLTF.

The rearrangement joins TRBV2 to TRBJ2-2; 7 bases match TRBD1. CDR3 length equals 18 residues. V gave up 6 bases and J gave up 4 bases; unmatched junction bases: 17. Germline V gene lookup returns CDR1 SNHLY and CDR2 FYNNEI. DNA of the CDR3: TGTGCCAGCAGGCGAGATGTGACAGGGCCCAGGGGCACCGGGGAGCTGTTTTTT. It yields the protein CASRRDVTGPRGTGELFF. Supplemented by reference TRBV2 and TRBJ2-2, the full variable domain reads EPEVTQTPSHQVTQMGQEVILRCVPISNHLYFYWYRQILGQKVEFLVSFYNNEISEKSEIFDDQFSVERPDGSNFTLKIRSTKLEDSAMYFCASRRDVTGPRGTGELFFGEGSRLTVL.